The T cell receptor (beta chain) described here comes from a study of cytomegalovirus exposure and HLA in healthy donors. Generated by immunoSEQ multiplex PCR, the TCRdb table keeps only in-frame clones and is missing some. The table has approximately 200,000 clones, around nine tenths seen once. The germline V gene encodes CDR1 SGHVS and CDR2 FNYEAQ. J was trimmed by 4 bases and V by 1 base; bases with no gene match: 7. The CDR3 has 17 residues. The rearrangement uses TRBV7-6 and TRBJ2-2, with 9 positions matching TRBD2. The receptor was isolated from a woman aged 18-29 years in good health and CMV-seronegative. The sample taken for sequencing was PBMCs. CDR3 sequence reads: CASSLDISGRTTGELFF. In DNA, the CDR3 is TGTGCCAGCAGCTTAGATATTAGCGGGAGAACCACCGGGGAGCTGTTTTTT.